This TCR beta chain stems from a study of T cell responses to AZD1222 COVID-19 vaccine. Study observations and caveats: The donor cohort was predominantly white British with a female majority, and clonal diversity may have been underestimated.

Some clones are missing from TCRdb's copy, which holds only in-frame ones; the method was immunoSEQ multiplex PCR. The sample lists some 170,000 clones; approximately 90% were seen once. As concerns this clone: Its target is unknown.

This sequence originates from an adult in good health. Sequencing was performed on peripheral blood, taken on day 0 of AZD1222 vaccination.

The CDR3, as DNA: TGCAGTGCTAGTATGGGTGCTGGAAACACCATATATTTT. Its translation: CSASMGAGNTIYF. This chain uses TRBV20-1 with TRBJ1-3; D not resolved. The V gene lost 3 bases and the J gene lost 2 bases, with 8 bases spanning the gap. Germline CDR1 is DFQATT and CDR2 is SNEGSKA (reference sequence). The CDR3 loop spans 13 amino acids.